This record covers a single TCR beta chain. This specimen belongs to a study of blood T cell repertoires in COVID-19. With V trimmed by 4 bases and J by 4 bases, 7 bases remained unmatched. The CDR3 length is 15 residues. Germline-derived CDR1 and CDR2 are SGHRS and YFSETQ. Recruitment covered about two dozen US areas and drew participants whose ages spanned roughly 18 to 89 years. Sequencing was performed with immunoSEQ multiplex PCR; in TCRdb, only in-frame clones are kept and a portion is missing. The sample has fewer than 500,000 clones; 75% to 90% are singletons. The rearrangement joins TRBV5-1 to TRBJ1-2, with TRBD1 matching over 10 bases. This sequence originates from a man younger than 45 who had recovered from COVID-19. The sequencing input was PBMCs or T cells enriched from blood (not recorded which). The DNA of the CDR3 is TGCGCCAGCAGCACCGGGACAGGGGACCTCTATGGCTACACCTTC. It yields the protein CASSTGTGDLYGYTF. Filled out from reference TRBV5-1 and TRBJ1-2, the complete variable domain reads KAGVTQTPRYLIKTRGQQVTLSCSPISGHRSVSWYQQTPGQGLQFLFEYFSETQRNKGNFPGRFSGRQFSNSRSEMNVSTLELGDSALYLCASSTGTGDLYGYTFGSGTRLTVV.